This entry concerns a single TCR beta chain. Its target is not known. The data stem from a study of response to subunit inactivated influenza vaccine. General observations from the study: There was a suggestion from the authors that each seasonal influenza vaccination recruits few new T cells.

Germline values: CDR1 SGHDT, CDR2 YYEEEE. Deletions cut 2 bases from V and 2 bases from J, with 11 bases between. This CDR3 is built from 14 residues. MiXCR, applied by TCRdb to the RT-PCR reads, yields one record per CDR3 protein. The sample has some 850,000 distinct CDR3 sequences, around 18% seen once; the top ten hold roughly a tenth. The chain uses TRBV5-6 and TRBJ2-7; no clear D gene. The source was PBMCs from blood, collected 5 days after vaccination. The sequence was obtained from a man aged 50 to 60 who received an inactivated influenza vaccine. CDR3 nucleotides: TGTGCCAGCAGCTTTCGAACCCGGACCTACGAGCAGTACTTC. It encodes CASSFRTRTYEQYF.